These 24 T cell receptor beta chains came from one sample sequenced in a study of vaccination effects on CD4 cells after COVID-19 (dated by TCRdb to about 2022). Library generation was performed with the immunoSEQ multiplex PCR assay. TCRdb limited this immuneACCESS table to in-frame rearrangements with V and J called. A share of clones is missing; checked studies link under half to unresolved V genes, and the rest is unexplained. This sample gives some 47,000 clones in total; roughly two thirds of them show up just once. The top ten hold 6.5% to 9% of the sample. After more than nine days of culture, CD4+ T cells were isolated with the EasySep CD4+ T cell isolation kit. Two doses of either the BNT162b2 or the mRNA-1273 mRNA SARS-CoV-2 vaccine were administered to participants. Antigens for these TCRs are unknown. The source material was CD4+ T cells from PBMCs cultured without peptide, sampled after COVID-19 vaccination. These receptors came from a human donor who received a COVID-19 vaccine.

The CDR3 region has the DNA TGTGCCAGCACCCGTGGCTACGAGCAGTACTTC. Its protein product is CASTRGYEQYF. This chain links TRBV6-6 with TRBJ2-7; no definite D call. The CDR3 is 11 amino acids. V was cut by 7 bases and J by 3 bases, with 7 bases left in between. Looked up from germline, CDR1 is MNHNY and CDR2 is SVGAGI (reference sequence).

V gene TRBV10-1 combines with J gene TRBJ1-1, with D unresolved. Trimming took 3 bases from V and 1 from J, leaving 6 bases between them. There are 13 residues in the CDR3. Germline loops: CDR1 WNHNN, CDR2 SYGVQD (reference sequence). The CDR3 DNA reads as TGCGCCAGCAGTGATGAGAAGAACACTGAAGCTTTCTTT. Translated: CASSDEKNTEAFF.

This clone turned up a few times. The chain recombines TRBV5-1 with TRBJ2-1; D perhaps matches TRBD2 (7 bases). Germline V gives CDR1 SGHRS, CDR2 YFSETQ. The CDR3 is made up of 16 amino acids. Deletions cut 1 base from V and 3 bases from J, with 14 bases between. The CDR3 sequence is CASSLRAGAGYNEQFF. The CDR3 DNA is TGCGCCAGCAGCTTGAGGGCGGGGGCAGGCTACAATGAGCAGTTCTTC.

The chain links TRBV7-9 to TRBJ1-2; no firm D call. Deletions cut 3 bases from V and 8 bases from J, with 10 bases between. From germline, CDR1 is SEHNR and CDR2 FQNEAQ (reference sequence). This CDR3 has 12 residues. CDR3 in DNA: TGTGCCAGCAGCTTCGAAGGTCGCGGCTACACCTTC. Translated: CASSFEGRGYTF.

The V and J genes are TRBV5-1 and TRBJ2-2; D perhaps matches TRBD2 (5 bases). From germline, CDR1 is SGHRS and CDR2 YFSETQ. Trimming took 0 bases from V and 5 from J, leaving 11 bases between them. This CDR3 has 15 residues. The DNA for the CDR3 is TGCGCCAGCAGCTTGGAGGTAGCGAGTACCGGGGAGCTGTTTTTT. This codes for CASSLEVASTGELFF.

The V gene is TRBV14, the J gene TRBJ2-1; no clear D gene. The germline V gene encodes CDR1 SGHDN and CDR2 FVKESK. The CDR3 extends over 16 amino acids. Deletions cut 0 bases from V and 6 bases from J, with 15 bases between. CDR3 bases: TGTGCCAGCAGCCAAGATGGGTGGGCCCGAAGCAATGAGCAGTTCTTC. It is translated as CASSQDGWARSNEQFF.

For the CDR3, the DNA is TGTGCCAGCAGCCAAGGGAACGGTGCAACTAATGAAAAACTGTTTTTT. Amino acid sequence: CASSQGNGATNEKLFF. The chain uses TRBV4-2 and TRBJ1-4; no clear D. V was pared by 1 base and J by 0 bases, with 9 bases between. The CDR3 has 16 amino acids. Germline-derived CDR1 and CDR2 are LGHNA and YNFKEQ.

The CDR3 is CASSPSFRREYQETQYF. The CDR3 bases are TGCGCCAGCAGCCCGTCTTTTAGGCGGGAGTACCAAGAGACCCAGTACTTC. The gene calls are TRBV4-1 and TRBJ2-5; 7 positions agree with TRBD2. This CDR3 region has 17 residues. In germline, CDR1 is MGHRA, CDR2 YSYEKL. The V and J ends lost 4 bases and 0 bases, in that order; junction bases with no gene match: 11.

This clone is labeled medium-sized. This chain links TRBV18 with TRBJ2-7, with 8 bases identical to TRBD2. The CDR3 runs to 15 residues. After removal of 0 bases from V and 2 bases from J, the junction contained 3 bases not matched to a gene. Germline V gene lookup returns CDR1 KGHSH and CDR2 LQKENI. This CDR3 reads CASSPPAAGAYEQYF. For the CDR3, the DNA is TGTGCCAGCTCACCACCGGCAGCGGGAGCCTACGAGCAGTACTTC.

The chain uses TRBV18 and TRBJ1-2; TRBD1 aligns across 9 bases. CDR1 and CDR2 (germline): KGHSH, LQKENI. With 2 bases clipped from V and 7 bases from J, the junction kept 11 bases outside the gene matches. There are 16 residues in the CDR3. CDR3 in amino acids: CASSPAPGTGLSGYTF. The CDR3 region has the DNA TGTGCCAGCTCACCAGCCCCCGGGACAGGGCTCTCTGGCTACACCTTC.

The V call is TRBV5-1, the J call TRBJ1-6; TRBD1 aligns across 7 bases. V shed 4 bases and J 4 bases; nucleotides not matched to a gene: 8. This CDR3 is 16 amino acids long. The germline V gene has CDR1 SGHRS and CDR2 YFSETQ. CDR3 residues: CASSNYRDSYNSPLHF. The CDR3 DNA reads as TGCGCCAGCAGCAACTACCGGGACAGTTATAATTCACCCCTCCACTTT.

The rearrangement joins TRBV25-1 to TRBJ1-5, with D perhaps matching TRBD1 (5 bases). V lost 6 bases and J 2 bases, leaving 5 bases between the germline ends. CDR1 and CDR2 (germline): MGHDK, SYGVNS. This CDR3 region has 12 residues. CDR3 sequence reads: CASSRGNQPQHF. For the CDR3, the DNA is TGTGCCAGCAGCAGGGGCAATCAGCCCCAGCATTTT. The complete variable domain, with remaining parts taken from reference TRBV25-1 and TRBJ1-5, reads EADIYQTPRYLVIGTGKKITLECSQTMGHDKMYWYQQDPGMELHLIHYSYGVNSTEKGDLSSESTVSRIRTEHFPLTLESARPSHTSQYLCASSRGNQPQHFGDGTRLSIL.

The chain has TRBV15 and TRBJ1-3; 7 bases line up with TRBD1. This CDR3 spans 17 amino acids. Germline V gene sequence: CDR1 LNHNV, CDR2 YYDKDF (reference sequence). V trimming: 0 bases; J trimming: 2 bases; junction bases outside the gene matches: 7. CDR3 DNA: TGTGCCACCAGCAGAGATAGGCCAGGGGGTGCTGGAAACACCATATATTTT. This translates into CATSRDRPGGAGNTIYF.

The chain has TRBV6-1 and TRBJ1-2, with D unresolved. The germline V gene has CDR1 MNHNS and CDR2 SASEGT. V lost 2 bases and J 8 bases, leaving 15 bases between the germline ends. The CDR3 covers 14 residues. The CDR3 sequence is CASSEFPSRRGYTF. The DNA for the CDR3 is TGTGCCAGCAGTGAATTCCCCTCCCGGAGAGGCTACACCTTC.

This chain links TRBV2 with TRBJ1-6; 9 bases agree with TRBD1. With 4 bases clipped from V and 7 bases from J, the junction kept 2 bases outside the gene matches. The CDR3 totals 14 residues. The germline V gene has CDR1 SNHLY and CDR2 FYNNEI. This chain's CDR3 is CASSVGTGNSPLHF. The CDR3 region has the DNA TGTGCCAGCAGTGTGGGGACAGGGAATTCACCCCTCCACTTT.

This clone has a handful of counts. The chain links TRBV10-2 to TRBJ2-2, with D possibly matching TRBD2 (7 bases). There are 13 residues in the CDR3. CDR1 is WSHSY and CDR2 is SAAADI in the germline V gene. V lost 9 bases, J lost 6 bases, and 14 bases lay in between. The CDR3 here is CASWGAGAGELFF. The CDR3 region has the DNA TGCGCCAGTTGGGGGGCGGGGGCCGGGGAGCTGTTTTTT.

This clone showed up just a few times. J is TRBJ1-5 and V is TRBV11-3; 9 bases line up with TRBD1. The CDR3 covers 16 residues. Trimming at V came to 6 bases and at J to 0 bases, leaving 6 bases not matched to a gene. Germline-derived CDR1 and CDR2 are SGHNT and YENEEA. In nucleotides, the CDR3 is TGTGCCAGCAGTCCGGGACAGGGTTATAGCAATCAGCCCCAGCATTTT. The encoded protein is CASSPGQGYSNQPQHF.

CDR3 DNA: TGCGCCAGCTCCCTTGAACGGGGCCAGCCCCAGCATTTT. This codes for CASSLERGQPQHF. The chain uses TRBV10-2 and TRBJ1-5; D is possibly TRBD1 (5 bases). The germline CDR1 and CDR2 sequences are WSHSY and SAAADI. V was shortened by 8 bases and J by 7 bases, with 15 bases between the two germline ends. CDR3 length: 13 residues.

This rearrangement joins TRBV5-6 to TRBJ2-7; TRBD1 is a possible D gene (6 bases). V gave up 3 bases and J gave up 0 bases, with 16 bases separating them. CDR1 is SGHDT, CDR2 YYEEEE, per germline. This CDR3 comprises 16 residues. This CDR3 is CASSSKTGPRSYEQYF. The DNA for the CDR3 is TGTGCCAGCAGCTCAAAGACAGGTCCCCGCTCCTACGAGCAGTACTTC. The full variable domain, in which reference TRBV5-6 and TRBJ2-7 provide the parts outside the CDR3, is DAGVTQSPTHLIKTRGQQVTLRCSPKSGHDTVSWYQQALGQGPQFIFQYYEEEERQRGNFPDRFSGHQFPNYSSELNVNALLLGDSALYLCASSSKTGPRSYEQYFGPGTRLTVT.

The V gene is TRBV4-1, the J gene TRBJ2-2, with a possible D match to TRBD1 (5 bases). Germline CDR1 is MGHRA and CDR2 is YSYEKL. There are 11 residues in the CDR3. The V end was cut by 4 bases, the J end by 9 bases, with 6 bases between. As DNA, the CDR3 is TGCGCCAGCAGCCCAGGGCGGGAGCTGTTTTTT. Translated: CASSPGRELFF.

The chain links TRBV27 to TRBJ2-7; D might be TRBD1 or TRBD2, each matching 5 bases. Germline-derived CDR1 and CDR2 are MNHEY and SMNVEV (reference sequence). V lost 8 bases and J 1 base, leaving 12 bases between the germline ends. The CDR3 extends over 13 amino acids. The CDR3 loop is CASGGRDSYEQYF. The DNA for the CDR3 is TGTGCCAGCGGGGGACGGGATTCCTACGAGCAGTACTTC.

This chain links TRBV5-4 with TRBJ2-5; 7 bases align to TRBD1. Looked up from germline, CDR1 is SGHNT and CDR2 is YYREEE (reference sequence). The CDR3 totals 16 residues. V trimming: 3 bases; J trimming: 5 bases; junction bases outside the gene matches: 13. The CDR3 here is CASSSQGQTGWETQYF. The CDR3 DNA follows: TGTGCCAGCAGCTCCCAAGGCCAGACAGGGTGGGAGACCCAGTACTTC.

This clone has only one observation. The J gene is TRBJ2-5, the V gene TRBV14, with unresolved D. CDR3 length: 13 residues. Deletions cut 4 bases from V and 1 base from J, with 7 bases between. Per the germline V gene, CDR1 is SGHDN and CDR2 is FVKESK. CDR3 region: CASSPRLQETQYF. The CDR3 DNA follows: TGTGCCAGCAGCCCCCGACTCCAAGAGACCCAGTACTTC.

The J gene is TRBJ2-2, the V gene TRBV27; 13 bases map to TRBD2. The CDR3 loop spans 15 amino acids. Germline values: CDR1 MNHEY, CDR2 SMNVEV (reference sequence). The V gene end was trimmed by 5 bases and the J gene end by 5 bases; junction bases not matched to a gene: 2. The CDR3 sequence is CASSRLAGGTGELFF. CDR3 in DNA: TGTGCCAGCAGTCGACTAGCGGGGGGTACCGGGGAGCTGTTTTTT.